This T cell receptor (beta chain) was documented in a study of cytomegalovirus exposure and HLA in healthy donors. In germline, CDR1 is SQVTM, CDR2 ANQGSEA. The CDR3 has 15 amino acids. With 2 bases clipped from V and 5 bases from J, the junction kept 6 bases outside the gene matches. The primer mix had 60 Vbeta and 13 Jbeta primers. In the original analysis: About 12 million shared chains were among the about 80 million unique TCR beta chains that a later analysis counted. Generated by immunoSEQ multiplex PCR, the TCRdb table keeps only in-frame clones and is missing some. D and trimming were read from the DNA, whereas the V and J calls and clone size are those reported in that table. The sample records about 130,000 clones, over 50% being singletons. Study results and limitations: In vitro testing confirmed a few CMV-associated chains as specific for CMV antigens. In an earlier analysis, in around 590 donors, most V segments appeared productive either ~87% or ~30% of the time.

Concerning this clone itself: What it recognizes is unknown.

Sample: PBMCs. The clonotype was recovered from a human donor in good health. This sequence joins TRBV29-1 and TRBJ2-2; 9 bases fit TRBD1. The CDR3 DNA reads TGCAGCGTTGAAACCCCCGGGACAGGGACCGGGGAGCTGTTTTTT. Translated: CSVETPGTGTGELFF.